Listed here are 3 T cell receptor beta chains from one sample, sequenced in a study of regulatory T cells in long-lasting Graves disease. Time point here: persistent/refractory GD, antithyroid drugs over 5 years with positive TRAb. RNA isolated from PBMCs was used to make the TCR library. Through Arm-PCR of CDR3 regions and iRepertoire HTBI primers, TCR beta libraries were built. TCRdb ran MiXCR on the multiplex PCR reads and lists one entry per CDR3 protein. The sample includes about 660,000 distinct CDR3 sequences, approximately 31% of them seen just once. Specimen: peripheral blood mononuclear cells (PBMCs), collected when the disease was refractory, from a patient treated with antithyroid drugs. Every receptor here comes from a female donor with Graves disease.

This clonotype was seen only a few times. The chain carries TRBV20-1 and TRBJ2-5, with TRBD2 as a possible D gene (6 bases). CDR1 DFQATT and CDR2 SNEGSKA come from the germline V gene (reference sequence). This CDR3 has 14 amino acids. The ends were cut back, 5 bases at V and 2 bases at J, with 15 bases in the middle. The CDR3 region is CSAPPGTQQETQYF. For the CDR3, the DNA is TGCAGTGCTCCCCCCGGGACTCAGCAAGAGACCCAGTACTTC.

The chain links TRBV5-1 to TRBJ2-3, with 9 bases that match TRBD2. Germline CDR1 reads SGHRS; CDR2 reads YFSETQ. This CDR3 is built from 15 residues. V was clipped by 7 bases and J by 6 bases; unmatched bases: 12. This CDR3 reads CASGLFSGSSDTQYF. In DNA, the CDR3 is TGCGCCAGCGGCCTTTTTAGCGGGAGTTCTGATACGCAGTATTTT.

This clonotype was seen a handful of times. The chain combines TRBV6-1 with TRBJ2-1; 7 positions agree with TRBD2. Losses at the gene ends were 8 bases for V and 1 base for J; bases not matched to a gene: 5. The CDR3 sequence is 14 residues long. CDR1 and CDR2 from the germline V gene are MNHNS and SASEGT. The CDR3 nucleotides read TGTGCCAGCGCTTCTAGCGGATCCTACAATGAGCAGTTCTTC. It yields the protein CASASSGSYNEQFF.